The 26 T cell receptor beta chains listed next were all sequenced from one sample in a study of cytomegalovirus exposure and HLA in healthy donors. PCR amplification relied on 60 Vbeta primers (plus 13 Jbeta primers). Repertoires were generated with immunoSEQ multiplex PCR, while TCRdb's copy carries only in-frame clones and drops some. The sample consists of approximately 150,000 clones, around 75% of them appearing once. The sample was PBMCs. These TCRs come from a man aged 18 to 30 in good health and CMV-seropositive.

J is TRBJ2-2 and V is TRBV10-1; no definite D call. V lost 4 bases to trimming and J lost 9 bases, with 12 bases between them. Germline V gives CDR1 WNHNN, CDR2 SYGVQD (reference sequence). The CDR3 consists of 13 residues. The chain's CDR3 is CASSGQERRELFF. Here the CDR3 DNA reads TGCGCCAGCAGTGGGCAGGAACGAAGGGAGCTGTTTTTT.

CDR3 nucleotides: TGCGCCAGCAGCTTGGAGGGACAGGCCCATCAGCCCCAGCATTTT. Residues: CASSLEGQAHQPQHF. This chain connects TRBV5-1 to TRBJ1-5; TRBD1 matches 8 bases. Trimming took 0 bases from V and 5 from J; bases not matched to a gene: 4. The germline gives CDR1 SGHRS, CDR2 YFSETQ. This CDR3 is built from 15 residues.

This chain joins TRBV7-9 and TRBJ2-1; D perhaps matches TRBD2 (6 bases). The CDR3 runs to 14 residues. V dropped 0 bases and J dropped 8 bases, with 11 bases sitting between them. CDR1 and CDR2 (germline): SEHNR, FQNEAQ (reference sequence). In DNA, the CDR3 is TGTGCCAGCAGCTTAGCGGGAGGCGCCCATGAGCAGTTCTTC. It encodes CASSLAGGAHEQFF.

The chain links TRBV27 to TRBJ1-2; TRBD1 matches 7 bases. The CDR3 runs to 13 residues. CDR1 is MNHEY, CDR2 SMNVEV, per germline (reference sequence). V lost 2 bases to trimming and J lost 8 bases; unmatched junction nucleotides: 5. The CDR3 coding sequence is TGTGCCAGCAGTTTAAAGGGGGCGTGGGGCTACACCTTC. Protein sequence: CASSLKGAWGYTF.

This clone came up a few times. The rearrangement joins TRBV7-3 to TRBJ1-4; unclear D gene. Germline assignment: CDR1 SGHTA and CDR2 FQGTGA. This CDR3 has 13 amino acids. Deletions cut 3 bases from V and 8 bases from J, with 10 bases between. The CDR3 loop reads CASSFSPGEKLFF. DNA of the CDR3: TGTGCCAGCAGCTTCTCACCGGGGGAAAAACTGTTTTTT.

The J gene is TRBJ2-7, the V gene TRBV6-6, with 9 bases matching TRBD2. J was trimmed by 7 bases and V by 7 bases; bases with no gene match: 11. Germline loops: CDR1 MNHNY, CDR2 SVGAGI (reference sequence). This CDR3 has 14 amino acids. The CDR3 loop is CASIGVAGVWEQYF. The CDR3 DNA is TGTGCCAGCATAGGGGTAGCGGGAGTATGGGAGCAGTACTTC.

In its sample, this clone was seen once. The gene calls are TRBV7-9 and TRBJ2-1, with TRBD2 matching over 8 bases. The CDR3 has 15 amino acids. J lost 7 bases, V lost 5 bases, and 10 bases had no gene match. The V gene's germline CDR1 is SEHNR and CDR2 FQNEAQ (reference sequence). CDR3 coding DNA: TGTGCCAGCAGCCCCCCGGGGGGGGGCGAAAATGAGCAGTTCTTC. This gives the protein CASSPPGGGENEQFF.

The J gene is TRBJ1-5, the V gene TRBV7-2; D may be TRBD1 (5 bases). V was shortened by 2 bases and J by 4 bases, with 12 bases between the two germline ends. CDR1 and CDR2 from the germline V gene are SGHTA and FQGNSA. The CDR3 extends over 15 amino acids. The CDR3 region is CASSLTIGTNQPQHF. The CDR3 DNA reads TGTGCCAGCAGCTTAACCATAGGGACTAATCAGCCCCAGCATTTT.

The count of this clone is one. V usage is TRBV25-1 and J usage is TRBJ2-7, with TRBD1 identical over 9 bases. J gave up 3 bases and V 8 bases, and 2 bases lay outside the gene matches. Germline CDR1 reads MGHDK; CDR2 reads SYGVNS. This CDR3 spans 12 amino acids. The CDR3 here is CASGDRVYEQYF. The CDR3 DNA reads as TGTGCCAGCGGGGACAGGGTCTACGAGCAGTACTTC.

The chain carries TRBV6-4 and TRBJ1-2; 10 bases map to TRBD1. After removal of 6 bases from V and 6 bases from J, the junction contained 7 bases not matched to a gene. CDR3 length equals 14 residues. Germline V CDR1 and CDR2: MRHNA, SNTAGT. In DNA, the CDR3 is TGTGCCAGCAGACAGACAGGGGGCGCGGATGGCTACACCTTC. Amino acid sequence: CASRQTGGADGYTF.

The chain's CDR3 is CASSLFGGYPYEQYF. CDR3 bases: TGTGCCAGCAGCTTGTTCGGGGGATACCCCTACGAGCAGTACTTC. V is TRBV5-4 and J is TRBJ2-7, with D possibly matching TRBD2 (6 bases). Germline loops: CDR1 SGHNT, CDR2 YYREEE (reference sequence). The CDR3 spans 15 residues. The ends were cut back, 1 base at V and 2 bases at J, with 13 bases in the middle.

The chain has TRBV19 and TRBJ2-7; TRBD2 aligns across 7 bases. CDR3 length: 14 amino acids. From germline, CDR1 is LNHDA and CDR2 SQIVND (reference sequence). Trimming cost V 6 bases and J 5 bases; bases outside gene matches: 10. CDR3 residues: CASRPGGVIHEQYF. In nucleotides, the CDR3 is TGTGCCAGTAGACCGGGAGGAGTGATTCACGAGCAGTACTTC. The variable domain in full, with the rest retrieved from reference TRBV19 and TRBJ2-7, is DGGITQSPKYLFRKEGQNVTLSCEQNLNHDAMYWYRQDPGQGLRLIYYSQIVNDFQKGDIAEGYSVSREKKESFPLTVTSAQKNPTAFYLCASRPGGVIHEQYFGPGTRLTVT.

This chain uses TRBV5-4 with TRBJ2-1; the D is unclear. The CDR3 spans 12 residues. V lost 6 bases, J lost 9 bases, and 13 bases lay in between. Germline V gene sequence: CDR1 SGHNT, CDR2 YYREEE (reference sequence). CDR3 region: CASTNGAGEQFF. CDR3 coding DNA: TGTGCCAGCACCAATGGTGCCGGTGAGCAGTTCTTC.

The V gene is TRBV7-3, the J gene TRBJ2-3; D is uncertain. Germline-derived CDR1 and CDR2 are SGHTA and FQGTGA. V was shortened by 2 bases and J by 8 bases, with 11 bases between the two germline ends. The CDR3 consists of 13 residues. This CDR3 reads CASSLGLSATQYF. Written as DNA, the CDR3 is TGTGCCAGCAGCTTAGGGCTATCGGCTACGCAGTATTTT. The full variable domain, its missing parts supplied by reference TRBV7-3 and TRBJ2-3, is GAGVSQTPSNKVTEKGKYVELRCDPISGHTALYWYRQSLGQGPEFLIYFQGTGAADDSGLPNDRFFAVRPEGSVSTLKIQRTERGDSAVYLCASSLGLSATQYFGPGTRLTVL.

This chain uses TRBV15 with TRBJ1-4; 7 positions agree with TRBD1. Germline CDR1 and CDR2: LNHNV and YYDKDF (reference sequence). This CDR3 has 15 amino acids. With 0 bases clipped from V and 8 bases from J, the junction kept 6 bases outside the gene matches. The CDR3: CATSRDPQGREKLFF. Written as DNA, the CDR3 is TGTGCCACCAGCAGAGATCCACAGGGGAGAGAAAAACTGTTTTTT.

The chain links TRBV13 to TRBJ2-7; 10 bases agree with TRBD1. In germline, CDR1 is PRHDT, CDR2 FYEKMQ (reference sequence). J was trimmed by 5 bases and V by 4 bases; bases with no gene match: 5. The CDR3 spans 14 residues. The CDR3 sequence is CASSWGTGAHEQYF. For the CDR3, the DNA is TGTGCCAGCAGCTGGGGGACAGGGGCCCACGAGCAGTACTTC. The variable domain in full, completed from reference TRBV13 and TRBJ2-7, reads AAGVIQSPRHLIKEKRETATLKCYPIPRHDTVYWYQQGPGQDPQFLISFYEKMQSDKGSIPDRFSAQQFSDYHSELNMSSLELGDSALYFCASSWGTGAHEQYFGPGTRLTVT.

The chain couples TRBV9 to TRBJ2-5; 10 nucleotides line up with TRBD2. Per the germline V gene, CDR1 is SGDLS and CDR2 is YYNGEE. CDR3 size: 16 residues. V was pared by 0 bases and J by 6 bases, with 8 bases of the junction left unmatched. The CDR3 DNA reads TGTGCCAGCAGCGTAGAGGCTAGCGGGAGTCAGAAGACCCAGTACTTC. Translating gives CASSVEASGSQKTQYF.

The chain combines TRBV10-3 with TRBJ2-5, with D tentatively TRBD1 (5 bases). The germline CDR1 and CDR2 sequences are ENHRY and SYGVKD. V lost 3 bases, J lost 5 bases, and 19 bases lay in between. The CDR3 is made up of 16 amino acids. CDR3 bases: TGTGCCATCAGTGATTCTCCCAGGGAACTCGGTGAGACCCAGTACTTC. Protein: CAISDSPRELGETQYF.

This clone was observed a few times. V and J are TRBV27 and TRBJ2-1; 8 nucleotides agree with TRBD1. V lost 3 bases to trimming and J lost 3 bases; unmatched junction nucleotides: 19. The CDR3 loop spans 20 amino acids. Germline V lookup: CDR1 MNHEY, CDR2 SMNVEV (reference sequence). The CDR3 coding sequence is TGTGCCAGCAGTTTCGTGTCAGGACAGGGAATTTGGCCCCTCTACAATGAGCAGTTCTTC. Translation gives CASSFVSGQGIWPLYNEQFF.

Concerning this clone: The same CDR3 arises from other DNA sequences in this sample as well. The V and J genes are TRBV6-6 and TRBJ1-1; TRBD1 matches at 11 bases. Germline loops: CDR1 MNHNY, CDR2 SVGAGI (reference sequence). V trimming: 7 bases; J trimming: 3 bases; junction bases outside the gene matches: 10. The CDR3 covers 16 residues. The CDR3 is CASKTGTGGRDTEAFF. CDR3 nucleotides: TGTGCCAGCAAAACCGGGACAGGGGGGAGGGACACTGAAGCTTTCTTT.

This clone has a handful of counts. The chain links TRBV6-5 to TRBJ1-1; 9 bases line up with TRBD1. Losses at the gene ends were 7 bases for V and 0 bases for J; bases not matched to a gene: 6. The CDR3 covers 15 residues. CDR1 and CDR2 from the germline V gene are MNHEY and SVGAGI. DNA of the CDR3: TGTGCCAGCACCTCACGACAGGGGGTGAACACTGAAGCTTTCTTT. Protein: CASTSRQGVNTEAFF.

J is TRBJ2-5 and V is TRBV15, with 9 bases that match TRBD1. Germline CDR1 LNHNV, CDR2 YYDKDF (reference sequence). Trimming removed 7 bases from V and 7 bases from J; junction bases left unmatched: 10. This CDR3 contains 14 residues. CDR3 bases: TGTGCCACCACTAGTTCGGGACAGGGAGGGACCCAGTACTTC. Amino acids: CATTSSGQGGTQYF. The whole variable domain, remainder taken from reference TRBV15 and TRBJ2-5, is DAMVIQNPRYQVTQFGKPVTLSCSQTLNHNVMYWYQQKSSQAPKLLFHYYDKDFNNEADTPDNFQSRRPNTSFCFLDIRSPGLGDTAMYLCATTSSGQGGTQYFGPGTRLLVL.

This CDR3 is CASKPLAQRNTGELFF. In DNA form, the CDR3 reads TGTGCCAGCAAGCCGTTAGCACAAAGAAACACCGGGGAGCTGTTTTTT. J is TRBJ2-2 and V is TRBV27; D not certain. This CDR3 has 16 amino acids. V lost 7 bases and J lost 2, with 17 bases in between. The germline V gene encodes CDR1 MNHEY and CDR2 SMNVEV (reference sequence).

The rearrangement links TRBV5-1 to TRBJ2-1; no firm D call. The CDR3 runs to 12 residues. Germline V gives CDR1 SGHRS, CDR2 YFSETQ. Trimming stripped 0 bases from V and 6 bases from J, with 4 bases between. The CDR3 DNA reads TGCGCCAGCAGCTTGGCTAGCAATGAGCAGTTCTTC. Encoded protein: CASSLASNEQFF.

J is TRBJ1-1 and V is TRBV23-1; D ambiguous. TRBV23-1 is flagged as an ORF with uncertain function. CDR3 size: 13 residues. Deletions cut 0 bases from V and 10 bases from J, with 12 bases between. The CDR3, as DNA: TGCGCCAGCAGTCAATCCTTGAGGGAGAGAGCTTTCTTT. Translation gives CASSQSLRERAFF.

This clone was counted between two and nine times. This sequence joins TRBV23-1 and TRBJ2-3, with D possibly being TRBD1 (5 bases). TRBV23-1 is an open reading frame whose function is uncertain. Between the trimmed V and J ends, which lost 1 base and 3 bases, there was a span of 8 bases. The length of the CDR3 is 14 residues. The CDR3 sequence is CASSQCAGTDTQYF. The CDR3 DNA is TGCGCCAGCAGTCAATGCGCAGGGACAGATACGCAGTATTTT.